This record covers a single T cell receptor (beta chain). The antigen this receptor binds is unknown. Base qualities were left out, and no much larger clone turns up one base away. In Seattle, one collaborating source enrolled patients while the infection was active and tracked those patients longitudinally over the course of disease. Collaborating institutions collected whole blood in K2EDTA tubes following their own protocols. Collaborator samples were shipped for TCRbeta analysis as frozen whole blood, isolated PBMCs, or DNA extracted from either sample type. This sample is drawn from a study of blood T cell repertoires in COVID-19 (dated by TCRdb to about 2020). Describing the broader study: Collaborator samples came from the United States, Italy and Spain and covered acute and convalescent phases of COVID-19. The material from the prospective study consisted of cDNA or gDNA derived from T cells, B-cell-depleted T cells, or PBMCs. Deeply sampled blood TCRbeta repertoires from subjects exposed to, actively infected with, or recovered from COVID-19 were included in the dataset. A freely available public database, intended as a resource for researchers studying the immune response to SARS-CoV-2, is where the repertoires were released. Samples were obtained from the ongoing ImmuneRACE study (first 160 participants) and from over 1,000 subjects provided by 6 global collaborators. Nearly every sample came with metadata listing a de-identified subject ID, COVID-19 status, age in years and sex. Where available, HLA class I and class II types were taken from metadata supplied by the sample provider and were not determined by assay-based typing. Overall study outcomes, separate from this receptor: How much clinical and demographic metadata was included differed by source and by participant, and the metadata was provided uncurated.

Looking up the germline V gene yields CDR1 SGHRS and CDR2 YFSETQ. The trim is 2 bases for V and 2 bases for J, with a gap of 8 bases between the germline ends. Reading from cysteine to phenylalanine, the CDR3 counts 13 amino acids. The retained sequence is limited to the CDR3, 39 bases, with the frame set at the first base. The immunoSEQ Assay, a bias-controlled multiplex PCR, was used to amplify TCRbeta CDR3 regions from genomic DNA. On the authors' methods: Nucleated cell counts per sample were estimated from amplification of reference gene primers within the assay. To quantify the absolute abundance of each unique TCRbeta CDR3 rearrangement, sequence reads were collapsed and filtered. Productive Simpson clonality was computed per sample as the square root of Simpson's diversity index over productive rearrangements. TCRdb provides this immuneACCESS table in a form limited to in-frame rearrangements. Some clones are lacking; in checked studies, under half of them reflect an unresolved V gene, and why the rest are absent is not known. Clonal size and the V and J genes are those of that table, whereas D and trimming came from the DNA. Across this sample there are hundreds of thousands of clones, with roughly 90% seen only once. The top ten hold around 14% of the sample.

This TCR was sampled from a woman in her sixties or seventies with COVID-19, enrolled during active disease. Sequenced: peripheral blood. This chain is built from TRBV5-1 and TRBJ2-7; TRBD1 is perhaps the D gene, given 5 matching bases. The sequenced DNA: TGCGCCAGCAGCTTACACAGGACCTACGAGCAGTACTTC. Protein translation: CASSLHRTYEQYF.